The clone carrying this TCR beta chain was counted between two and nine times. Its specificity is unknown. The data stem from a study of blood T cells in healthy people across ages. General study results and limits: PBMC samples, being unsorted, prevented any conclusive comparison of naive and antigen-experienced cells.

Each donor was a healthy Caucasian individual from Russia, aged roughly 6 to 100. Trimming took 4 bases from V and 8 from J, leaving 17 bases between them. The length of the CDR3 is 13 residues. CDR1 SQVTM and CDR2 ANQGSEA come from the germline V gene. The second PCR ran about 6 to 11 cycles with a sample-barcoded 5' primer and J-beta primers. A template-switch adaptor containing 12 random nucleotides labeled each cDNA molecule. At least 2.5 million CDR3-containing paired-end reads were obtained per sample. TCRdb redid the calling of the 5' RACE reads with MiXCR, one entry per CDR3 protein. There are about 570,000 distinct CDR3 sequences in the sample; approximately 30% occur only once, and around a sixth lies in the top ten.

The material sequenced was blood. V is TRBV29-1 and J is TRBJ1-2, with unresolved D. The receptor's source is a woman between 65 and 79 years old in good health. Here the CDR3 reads CSVAQWEMWGYTF. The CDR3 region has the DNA TGCAGCGTTGCGCAGTGGGAAATGTGGGGCTACACCTTC.